This TCR beta chain was documented in a study of blood T cell repertoires in COVID-19 (dated by TCRdb to the early 2020s). Study-wide context: The collaborator samples originated in the United States, Italy and Spain and spanned the acute and convalescent phases of COVID-19. The prospective study material was composed of cDNA or gDNA derived from T cells, B-cell-depleted T cells, or PBMCs. Deeply sampled blood TCRbeta repertoires from subjects exposed to, actively infected with, or recovered from COVID-19 were included in the dataset. The repertoires were released in a freely available public database intended as a resource for research on the immune response to SARS-CoV-2. Samples came from the ongoing ImmuneRACE study (first 160 participants) plus 1,254 subjects from 6 global collaborators. A de-identified subject ID, COVID-19 status, age in years and sex were almost always included in the sample metadata. Where HLA class I and class II types were available, the types were taken from metadata supplied by the sample provider, not from assay-based typing.

Concerning this clone: Its antigen is unknown. The input lacks base qualities; no much larger clone sits a single base away.

TCRbeta CDR3 regions were amplified from genomic DNA using the immunoSEQ Assay, a bias-controlled multiplex PCR. The original pipeline was this. The number of nucleated cells in each sample was estimated from the amplification of reference gene primers within the assay. Sequence reads were collapsed and filtered to measure the absolute abundance of every unique TCRbeta CDR3 rearrangement. For each sample, productive Simpson clonality was calculated by taking the square root of Simpson's diversity index across productive rearrangements. The immuneACCESS repertoire file appears here via TCRdb, limited to in-frame rearrangements. These files lack a portion of the clones; in checked studies, under half of the deficit traces to unresolved V genes, and the cause of the others is not known. The D gene and trimming were derived from the DNA, and the V and J assignments and clone size from that table. The sample table contains 65,000 to 70,000 clones; only one count was recorded for about four fifths of them. The top ten clones comprise 5% to 6.5% of the sample.

Each collaborating institution followed its own protocols to collect whole blood in K2EDTA tubes. Collaborator samples were shipped for TCRbeta analysis as frozen whole blood, isolated PBMCs, or DNA extracted from either sample type. The investigation overall reported the following: Clinical and demographic metadata were provided uncurated, with the amount varying by source and participant.

V and J are truncated by 2 bases and 2 bases respectively, leaving an intervening sequence of 13 bases. The germline V gene provides CDR1 LGHNT and CDR2 FRNRAP. Spanning cysteine to phenylalanine, the CDR3 consists of 16 amino acids. The retained sequence is limited to the CDR3, 48 bases, with the frame set at the first base. The sequencing input was peripheral blood. This TCR was recovered from a woman aged 55-69 years with acute or convalescent COVID-19. The chain was built from TRBV12-5 and TRBJ1-3, and TRBD1 may be the D gene, going by 6 matching bases. CDR3 protein: CASGLTGTRAGNTIYF. The DNA is TGTGCTAGTGGTTTGACAGGGACGCGCGCTGGAAACACCATATATTTT.